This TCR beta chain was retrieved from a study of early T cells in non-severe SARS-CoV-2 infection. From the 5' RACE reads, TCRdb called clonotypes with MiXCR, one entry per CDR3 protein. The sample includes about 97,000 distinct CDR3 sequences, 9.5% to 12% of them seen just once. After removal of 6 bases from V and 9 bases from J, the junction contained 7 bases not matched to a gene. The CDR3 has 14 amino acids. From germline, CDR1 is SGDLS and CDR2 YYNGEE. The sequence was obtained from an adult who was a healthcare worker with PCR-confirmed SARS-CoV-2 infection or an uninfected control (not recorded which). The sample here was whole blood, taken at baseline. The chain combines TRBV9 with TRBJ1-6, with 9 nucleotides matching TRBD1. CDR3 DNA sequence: TGTGCCAGCACTTCCGGGGACAGGGCTTCACCCCTCCACTTT. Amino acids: CASTSGDRASPLHF.